This T cell receptor beta chain came from a study of CD8 T cells in ankylosing spondylitis. Each CDR3 protein gets one entry after TCRdb re-called the 5' RACE reads with MiXCR. This sample carries tens of thousands of distinct CDR3 sequences, about 6.3% of them seen once, and the ten largest clones take 12%. J lost 5 bases, V lost 9 bases, and 15 bases had no gene match. The CDR3 consists of 18 residues. CDR1 and CDR2 from the germline V gene are KGHDR and SFDVKD. In its sample, this clonotype was seen many times. Input material: blood, either unsorted or a sorted T cell fraction (not recorded which). The sequence came from a male donor with ankylosing spondylitis or in good health (not recorded which). The chain carries TRBV24-1 and TRBJ2-2; TRBD1 agrees at 12 bases. The CDR3, as DNA: TGTGCCACCGACGGGGGACAGGGGGCGCGAATAGGTACCGGGGAGCTGTTTTTT. Translating gives CATDGGQGARIGTGELFF.